Listed below are T cell receptor beta chains from one sample, sequenced in a study of blood T cell repertoires in COVID-19. Clones were read by immunoSEQ multiplex PCR, and TCRdb kept only the in-frame ones, dropping some. The sample has about 270,000 clones; about 85% are singletons. Sequenced: PBMCs or T cells enriched from blood (not recorded which). Receptor source: a woman aged 50 to 60 who had recovered from COVID-19. Each CDR3 is given with its conserved first and last residue.

length	J	V	CDR3
17	TRBJ1-6	TRBV7-6	CASSAHRPRGDNSPLHF
15	TRBJ2-3	TRBV7-2	CASSLVATAADTQYF
14	TRBJ1-5	TRBV15	CATSRVGGSQPQHF
13	TRBJ1-2	TRBV28	CASTPDRGDGYTF
16	TRBJ2-7	TRBV4-3	CASSQAHSGGVLEQYF
14	TRBJ1-5	TRBV4-1	CASSQVGRGQPQHF
19	TRBJ2-6	TRBV20-1	CSASRNPGHQAPGANVLTF
13	TRBJ1-1	TRBV7-9	CASSSEGSTEAFF
17	TRBJ1-3	TRBV18	CASSPGQARFSGNTIYF
15	TRBJ2-1	TRBV28	CASSLLSGSDNEQFF